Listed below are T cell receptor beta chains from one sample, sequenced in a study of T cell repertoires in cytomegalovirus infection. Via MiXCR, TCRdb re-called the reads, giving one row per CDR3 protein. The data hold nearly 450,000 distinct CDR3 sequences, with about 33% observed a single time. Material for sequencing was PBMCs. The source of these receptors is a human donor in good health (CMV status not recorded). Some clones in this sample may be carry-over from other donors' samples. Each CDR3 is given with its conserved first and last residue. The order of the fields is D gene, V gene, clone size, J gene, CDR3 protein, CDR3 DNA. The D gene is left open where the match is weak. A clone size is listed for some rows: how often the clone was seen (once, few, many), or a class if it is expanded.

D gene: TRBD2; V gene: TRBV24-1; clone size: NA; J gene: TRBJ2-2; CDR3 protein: CATSDPGLAGGLRDTGELFF; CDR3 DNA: TGTGCCACCAGTGACCCCGGACTAGCGGGGGGCCTCCGCGACACCGGGGAGCTGTTTTTT
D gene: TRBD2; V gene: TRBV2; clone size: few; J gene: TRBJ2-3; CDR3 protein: CASSEWRGTDTQYF; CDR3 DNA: TGTGCCAGCAGTGAATGGCGGGGGACAGATACGCAGTATTTT
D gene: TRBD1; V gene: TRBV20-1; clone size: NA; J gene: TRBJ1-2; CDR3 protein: CSAPTGTGVYGYTF; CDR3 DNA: TGCAGTGCTCCCACCGGGACAGGCGTTTATGGCTACACCTTC
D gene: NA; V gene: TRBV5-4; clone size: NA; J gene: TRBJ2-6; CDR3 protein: CASNLRGLSSGANVLTF; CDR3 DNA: TGTGCCAGCAACCTCAGGGGCCTTAGCTCTGGGGCCAACGTCCTGACTTTC
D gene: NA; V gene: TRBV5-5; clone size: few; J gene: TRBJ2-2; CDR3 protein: CASSHQETGELFF; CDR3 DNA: TGTGCCAGCAGCCACCAGGAGACCGGGGAGCTGTTTTTT
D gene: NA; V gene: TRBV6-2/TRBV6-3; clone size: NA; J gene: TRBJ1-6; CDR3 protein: CASSAGTRYNSPLHF; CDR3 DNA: TGTGCCAGCAGTGCCGGGACACGCTATAATTCACCCCTCCACTTT
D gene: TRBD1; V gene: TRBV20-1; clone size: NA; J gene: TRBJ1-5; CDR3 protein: CSARDPLTPGDRVWGQPQHF; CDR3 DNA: TGCAGTGCTAGAGACCCCTTGACCCCTGGGGACAGGGTATGGGGACAGCCCCAGCATTTT
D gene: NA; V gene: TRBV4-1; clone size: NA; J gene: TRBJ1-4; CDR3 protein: CASSQAPRGSNEKLFF; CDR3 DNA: TGCGCCAGCAGCCAAGCCCCGAGGGGGTCTAATGAAAAACTGTTTTTT
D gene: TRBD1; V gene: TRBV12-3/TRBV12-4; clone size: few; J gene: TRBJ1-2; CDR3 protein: CASSGTGSNYGYTF; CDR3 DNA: TGTGCCAGCAGTGGGACAGGATCTAACTATGGCTACACCTTC
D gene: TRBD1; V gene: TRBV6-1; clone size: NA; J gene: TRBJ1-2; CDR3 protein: CASSNGQGIYGYTF; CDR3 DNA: TGTGCCAGCAGTAACGGACAGGGTATCTATGGCTACACCTTC
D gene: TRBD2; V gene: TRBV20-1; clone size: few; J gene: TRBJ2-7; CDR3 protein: CSVQKGRGDYEQYF; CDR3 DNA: TGCAGTGTCCAGAAGGGGCGGGGGGACTACGAGCAGTACTTC
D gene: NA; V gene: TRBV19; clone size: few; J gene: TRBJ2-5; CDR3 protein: CARSIHRETQYF; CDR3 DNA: TGTGCCAGGTCAATCCACCGCGAGACCCAGTACTTC
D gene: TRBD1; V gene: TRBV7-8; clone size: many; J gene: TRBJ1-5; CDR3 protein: CASSTGQVIVRQPQHF; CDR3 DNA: TGTGCCAGCAGTACGGGACAGGTCATAGTCCGTCAGCCCCAGCATTTT
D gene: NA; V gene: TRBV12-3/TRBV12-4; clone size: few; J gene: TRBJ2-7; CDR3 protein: CASSLGVLGEQYF; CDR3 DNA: TGTGCCAGCAGTTTAGGGGTGTTGGGCGAGCAGTACTTC
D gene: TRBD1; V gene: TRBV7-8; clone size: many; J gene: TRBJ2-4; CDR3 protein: CASRKGTGGIKNIQYF; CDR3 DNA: TGTGCCAGCAGGAAAGGGACAGGGGGCATTAAAAACATTCAGTACTTC
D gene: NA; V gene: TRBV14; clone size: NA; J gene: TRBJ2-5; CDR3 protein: CASSIFSNWDTQYF; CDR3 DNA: TGTGCCAGCAGCATCTTCTCGAACTGGGATACCCAGTACTTC
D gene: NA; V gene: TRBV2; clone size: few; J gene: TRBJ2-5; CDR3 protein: CASSEGPLQETQYF; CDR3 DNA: TGTGCCAGCAGTGAAGGACCACTCCAAGAGACCCAGTACTTC
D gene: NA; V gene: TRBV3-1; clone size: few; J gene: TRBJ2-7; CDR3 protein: CASSQGPSAEQYF; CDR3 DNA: TGTGCCAGCAGCCAGGGTCCCTCGGCCGAGCAGTACTTC
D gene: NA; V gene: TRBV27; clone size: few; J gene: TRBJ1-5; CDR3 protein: CASSRRVNQPQHF; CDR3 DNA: TGTGCCAGCTCACGCAGGGTCAATCAGCCCCAGCATTTT
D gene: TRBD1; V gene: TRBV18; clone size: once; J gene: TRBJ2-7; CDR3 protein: CASSPKQGATYEQYF; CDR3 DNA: TGTGCCAGCTCACCCAAACAGGGGGCAACGTACGAGCAGTACTTC
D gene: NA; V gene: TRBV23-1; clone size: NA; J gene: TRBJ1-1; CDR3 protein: CASSQVGSGTEAFF; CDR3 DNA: TGCGCCAGCAGCCAAGTAGGGAGTGGGACTGAAGCTTTCTTT
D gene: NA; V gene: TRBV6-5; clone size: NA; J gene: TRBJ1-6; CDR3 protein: CASSRLSLGTPGQHSPLHF; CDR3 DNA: TGTGCCAGCAGCCGACTCTCCTTGGGCACCCCAGGGCAACATTCACCCCTCCACTTT
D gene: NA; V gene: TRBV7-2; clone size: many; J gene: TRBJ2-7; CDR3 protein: CASSLNYEQYF; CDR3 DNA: TGTGCCAGCAGTTTAAACTACGAGCAGTACTTC
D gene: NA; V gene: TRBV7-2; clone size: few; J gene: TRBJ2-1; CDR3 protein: CASSPQVLSYNEQFF; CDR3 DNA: TGTGCCAGCAGCCCACAGGTTCTCTCCTACAATGAGCAGTTCTTC
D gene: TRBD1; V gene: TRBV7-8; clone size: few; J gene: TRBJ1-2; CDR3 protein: CASSLAPDRGYGYTF; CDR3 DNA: TGTGCCAGCAGCTTAGCGCCAGACAGGGGCTATGGCTACACCTTC
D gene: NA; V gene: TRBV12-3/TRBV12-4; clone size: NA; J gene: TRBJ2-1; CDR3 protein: CASSFGRFNEQFF; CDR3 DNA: TGTGCCAGCAGTTTCGGACGGTTCAATGAGCAGTTCTTC
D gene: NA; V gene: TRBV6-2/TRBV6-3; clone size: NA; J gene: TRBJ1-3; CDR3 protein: CASSYSIGRQSSSGNTIYF; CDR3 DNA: TGTGCCAGCAGTTACTCGATTGGACGGCAGTCTTCTTCTGGAAACACCATATATTTT
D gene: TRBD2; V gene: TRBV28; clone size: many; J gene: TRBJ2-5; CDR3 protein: CASSLSGVGETQYF; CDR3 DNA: TGTGCCAGCAGTTTAAGCGGGGTAGGGGAGACCCAGTACTTC
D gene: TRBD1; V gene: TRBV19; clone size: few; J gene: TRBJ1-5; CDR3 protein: CATTRTGGARQPQHF; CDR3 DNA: TGTGCCACAACCAGGACAGGGGGAGCGCGGCAGCCCCAGCATTTT
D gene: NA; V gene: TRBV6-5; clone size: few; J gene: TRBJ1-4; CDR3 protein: CASSKQGGGREKLFF; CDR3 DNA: TGTGCCAGCAGTAAACAGGGAGGTGGCAGGGAAAAACTGTTTTTT